This TCR beta chain was retrieved from a study of blood T cell repertoires in COVID-19. On the study more broadly: Italy, Spain and the United States were the sources of the convalescent and acute COVID-19 samples.

Germline trimming cut 8 bases from V and 4 bases from J; bases unmatched to any gene: 7. The CDR3 has 14 amino acids. Germline CDR1 is SNHLY and CDR2 is FYNNEI. Some clones are missing from TCRdb's copy, which holds only in-frame ones; the method was immunoSEQ multiplex PCR. The sample shows about 65,000 clones, 70% to 90% of them seen only once. The genes are TRBV2 and TRBJ1-2; 10 nucleotides agree with TRBD1. Sequenced: peripheral blood. This receptor was obtained from an elderly man with acute or convalescent COVID-19. The CDR3 sequence: CASGSGQGGYGYTF. CDR3 nucleotides: TGTGCCAGCGGCTCAGGACAGGGGGGCTATGGCTACACCTTC.